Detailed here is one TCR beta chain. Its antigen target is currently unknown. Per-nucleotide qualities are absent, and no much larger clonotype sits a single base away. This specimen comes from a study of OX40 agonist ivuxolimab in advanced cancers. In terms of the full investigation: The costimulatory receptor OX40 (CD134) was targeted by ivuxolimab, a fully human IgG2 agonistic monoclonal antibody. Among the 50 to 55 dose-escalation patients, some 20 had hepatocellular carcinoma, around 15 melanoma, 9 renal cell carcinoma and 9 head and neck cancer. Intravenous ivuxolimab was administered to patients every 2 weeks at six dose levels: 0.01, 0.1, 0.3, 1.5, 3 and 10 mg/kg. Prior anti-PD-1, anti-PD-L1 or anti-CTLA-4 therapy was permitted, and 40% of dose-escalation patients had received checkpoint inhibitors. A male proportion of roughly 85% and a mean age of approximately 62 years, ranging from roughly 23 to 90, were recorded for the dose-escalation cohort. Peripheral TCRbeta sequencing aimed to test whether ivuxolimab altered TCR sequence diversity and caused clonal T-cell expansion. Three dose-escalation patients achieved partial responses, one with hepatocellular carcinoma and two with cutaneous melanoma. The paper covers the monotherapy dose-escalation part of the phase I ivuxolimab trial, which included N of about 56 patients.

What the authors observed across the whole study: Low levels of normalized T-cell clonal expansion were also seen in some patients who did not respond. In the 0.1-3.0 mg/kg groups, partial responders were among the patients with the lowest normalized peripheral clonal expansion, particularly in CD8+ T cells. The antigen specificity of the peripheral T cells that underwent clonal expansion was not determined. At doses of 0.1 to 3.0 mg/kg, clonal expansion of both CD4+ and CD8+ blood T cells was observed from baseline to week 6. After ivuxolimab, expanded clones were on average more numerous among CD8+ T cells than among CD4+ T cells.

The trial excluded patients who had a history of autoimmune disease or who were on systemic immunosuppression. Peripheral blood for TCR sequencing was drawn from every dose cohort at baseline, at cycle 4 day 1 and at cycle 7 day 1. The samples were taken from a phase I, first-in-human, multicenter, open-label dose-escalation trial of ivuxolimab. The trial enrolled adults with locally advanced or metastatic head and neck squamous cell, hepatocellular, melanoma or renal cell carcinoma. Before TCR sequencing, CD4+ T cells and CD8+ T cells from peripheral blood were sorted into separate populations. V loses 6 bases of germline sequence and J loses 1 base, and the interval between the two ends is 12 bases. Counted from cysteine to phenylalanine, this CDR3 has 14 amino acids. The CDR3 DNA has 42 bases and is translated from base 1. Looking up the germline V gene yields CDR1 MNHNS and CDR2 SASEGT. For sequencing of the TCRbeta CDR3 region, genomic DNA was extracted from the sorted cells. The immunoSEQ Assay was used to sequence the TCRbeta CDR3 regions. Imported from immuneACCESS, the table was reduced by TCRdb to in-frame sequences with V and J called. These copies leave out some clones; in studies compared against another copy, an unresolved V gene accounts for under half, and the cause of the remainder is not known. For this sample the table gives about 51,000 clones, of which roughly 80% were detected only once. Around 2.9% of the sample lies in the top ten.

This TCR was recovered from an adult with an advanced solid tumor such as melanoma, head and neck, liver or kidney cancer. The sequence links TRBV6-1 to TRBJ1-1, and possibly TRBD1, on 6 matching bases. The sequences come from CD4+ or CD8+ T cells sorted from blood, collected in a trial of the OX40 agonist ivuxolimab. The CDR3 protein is CASRTGHPNTEAFF. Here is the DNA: TGTGCCAGCAGGACAGGACACCCGAACACTGAAGCTTTCTTT.